Listed here are 16 T cell receptor beta chains from one sample, sequenced in a study of blood T cells in healthy people across ages. A J-beta primer mix and a sample-barcoded 5' primer were used in a second PCR of about 7 to 12 cycles. A single record per CDR3 protein comes from TCRdb applying MiXCR to the 5' RACE reads. The sample lists around 1,500,000 distinct CDR3 sequences, roughly 27% occurring once. The sequencing input was blood. The receptor source for this set is a woman aged 25 to 39 in good health.

The chain links TRBV6-6 to TRBJ2-7; 10 bases are a match to TRBD2. J lost 2 bases, V lost 6 bases, and 7 bases had no gene match. Germline-derived CDR1 and CDR2 are MNHNY and SVGAGI (reference sequence). This CDR3 has 15 amino acids. CDR3 amino acids: CASRPRTSGPYEQYF. The DNA for the CDR3 is TGTGCCAGCAGGCCACGGACTAGCGGCCCCTACGAGCAGTACTTC.

A few counts support this clonotype. The V and J genes are TRBV5-1 and TRBJ2-6; D not certain. Germline V gene sequence: CDR1 SGHRS, CDR2 YFSETQ. There are 17 residues in the CDR3. V gave up 2 bases and J gave up 0 bases, with 12 bases separating them. The CDR3 loop reads CASSFRTASSGANVLTF. The CDR3 nucleotides are TGCGCCAGCAGCTTTAGGACGGCGAGCTCTGGGGCCAACGTCCTGACTTTC.

The V call is TRBV7-8, the J call TRBJ1-5; TRBD1 agrees at 9 bases. Unmatched junction bases numbered 3, after V lost 5 bases and J lost 7 bases. Germline V gene lookup returns CDR1 SGHVS and CDR2 FQNEAQ. This CDR3 region has 13 residues. The CDR3 spells CASSHDRGQPQHF. CDR3 DNA sequence: TGTGCCAGCAGCCATGACAGGGGGCAGCCCCAGCATTTT. Looking up the rest from reference TRBV7-8 and TRBJ1-5 gives the full variable domain: GAGVSQSPRYKVAKRGQDVALRCDPISGHVSLFWYQQALGQGPEFLTYFQNEAQLDKSGLPSDRFFAERPEGSVSTLKIQRTQQEDSAVYLCASSHDRGQPQHFGDGTRLSIL.

This clonotype appeared many times. One end of the junction is discordant with germline, which a read error may explain. The chain links TRBV7-2 to TRBJ2-7; 7 positions match TRBD2. The CDR3 has 13 residues. Germline assignment: CDR1 SGHTA and CDR2 FQGNSA. Written as DNA, the CDR3 is TGCGCCAGCAGCTTGGCGCTAGCGGACGAGCAGTACTTC. It yields the protein CASSLALADEQYF.

This clonotype has just a few counts. An end of the junction does not agree with germline; a read error may underlie this. The genes are TRBV7-9 and TRBJ1-2, with D perhaps TRBD1 (6 bases). This CDR3 contains 14 residues. The germline V gene encodes CDR1 SEHNR and CDR2 FQNEAQ (reference sequence). The CDR3 reads CASSPLETGFGYAF. The CDR3, as DNA: TGTGCCAGCAGCCCGCTGGAGACAGGATTTGGCTACGCCTTC.

In its sample, this clonotype was seen a few times. The chain combines TRBV18 with TRBJ2-7; 8 nucleotides line up with TRBD1. The V gene's germline CDR1 is KGHSH and CDR2 LQKENI. This CDR3 region has 17 residues. V lost 5 bases, J lost 5 bases, and 17 bases stayed unmatched. CDR3 loop: CASSGLSSGTGWDEQYF. The CDR3 DNA reads TGTGCCAGCTCAGGCCTTTCCTCCGGGACAGGTTGGGACGAGCAGTACTTC.

The chain joins TRBV9 to TRBJ1-1, with D possibly TRBD1 on 5 matching bases. The CDR3 runs to 16 residues. The germline gives CDR1 SGDLS, CDR2 YYNGEE. V lost 3 bases to trimming and J lost 11 bases, with 26 bases between them. The CDR3 bases are TGTGCCAGCAGCGGCAGCCCCTGGGGCCCGGCCTCGTTGGCTTTCTTT. It is translated as CASSGSPWGPASLAFF.

Notes on this clonotype: Sequence at one end of the junction differs from germline and may be a read error. The chain has TRBV28 and TRBJ2-3; 8 positions agree with TRBD2. The CDR3 length is 15 residues. From germline, CDR1 is MDHEN and CDR2 SYDVKM. CDR3 amino acids: CAGRGLGTPTDTQYF. The CDR3 DNA reads TGTGCCGGCAGGGGACTAGGGACCCCCACAGATACGCAGTATTTT.

A few counts support this clonotype. The chain has TRBV10-2 and TRBJ2-1, with TRBD2 matching 14 bases. This CDR3 has 17 residues. The J segment lost 7 bases and the V segment lost 6 bases, leaving 11 bases of the junction unmatched. In germline, CDR1 is WSHSY, CDR2 SAAADI. CDR3 nucleotide sequence: TGCGCCAGCAGGCCGAGACTAGCGGGGGGGCCGGGGAATGAGCAGTTCTTC. This gives the protein CASRPRLAGGPGNEQFF.

V is TRBV18 and J is TRBJ2-1, with 9 bases that match TRBD2. Germline V lookup: CDR1 KGHSH, CDR2 LQKENI. This CDR3 is built from 16 residues. The ends lost 5 bases at V and 6 bases at J; junction bases unmatched: 11. CDR3 residues: CASSAFLAGRGNEQFF. CDR3 DNA: TGTGCCAGCTCAGCCTTCCTAGCGGGAAGGGGCAATGAGCAGTTCTTC.

This sequence joins TRBV28 and TRBJ2-3; TRBD1 agrees at 7 bases. V dropped 5 bases and J dropped 0; count of bases not matched to a gene: 8. CDR1 MDHEN and CDR2 SYDVKM come from the germline V gene. The CDR3 runs to 16 residues. In DNA, the CDR3 is TGTGCCAGCAGTGCCTTGACAGGGTTAAGCACAGATACGCAGTATTTT. It encodes CASSALTGLSTDTQYF.

The rearrangement links TRBV7-9 to TRBJ1-2; a weak D match, TRBD1 (5 bases). This CDR3 has 17 residues. Germline loops: CDR1 SEHNR, CDR2 FQNEAQ (reference sequence). V was trimmed by 1 base and J by 7 bases, leaving 22 bases between them. Written as DNA, the CDR3 is TGTGCCAGCAGCTTAGAATACCTTGCGGGGGATAAAGGTGGCTACACCTTC. It is translated as CASSLEYLAGDKGGYTF.

This clonotype was found many times. The V and J genes are TRBV7-9 and TRBJ1-2, with no clear D. This CDR3 has 14 residues. V lost 0 bases and J lost 1, with 6 bases in between. CDR1 SEHNR and CDR2 FQNEAQ come from the germline V gene (reference sequence). The CDR3 coding sequence is TGTGCCAGCAGCTTAGCGCCCCTTAACTATGGCTACACCTTC. This gives the protein CASSLAPLNYGYTF.

Worth noting for this clonotype: A much larger clone differs by one base, so this may be a read error. The chain joins TRBV10-2 to TRBJ2-1, with D unresolved. V lost 2 bases and J 10 bases, leaving 12 bases between the germline ends. Germline V gives CDR1 WSHSY, CDR2 SAAADI. CDR3 length: 13 amino acids. CDR3 nucleotides: TGCGCCAGCAGTGAGCGACCCTCCTACGAGCAGTTCTTC. It codes for CASSERPSYEQFF.

Points on this clonotype: One junction end does not reproduce the germline sequence, and a read error may be involved. The rearrangement joins TRBV4-2 to TRBJ2-7; D is perhaps TRBD1 (5 bases). The CDR3 has 16 residues. The germline V gene has CDR1 LGHNA and CDR2 YNFKEQ. The DNA for the CDR3 is TGTTCCAGCAGCCAGGGCGCCGACCCGAGGCTATACGAGCAGTACTTC. Protein: CSSSQGADPRLYEQYF.

This sequence joins TRBV7-9 and TRBJ2-7, with a possible D match to TRBD2 (6 bases). Germline CDR1 and CDR2: SEHNR and FQNEAQ (reference sequence). Trimming stripped 7 bases from V and 1 base from J, with 11 bases between. The CDR3 totals 13 residues. The CDR3 nucleotides read TGTGCCAGCAACCGGCGGGATTCCTACGAGCAGTACTTC. Translation gives CASNRRDSYEQYF.